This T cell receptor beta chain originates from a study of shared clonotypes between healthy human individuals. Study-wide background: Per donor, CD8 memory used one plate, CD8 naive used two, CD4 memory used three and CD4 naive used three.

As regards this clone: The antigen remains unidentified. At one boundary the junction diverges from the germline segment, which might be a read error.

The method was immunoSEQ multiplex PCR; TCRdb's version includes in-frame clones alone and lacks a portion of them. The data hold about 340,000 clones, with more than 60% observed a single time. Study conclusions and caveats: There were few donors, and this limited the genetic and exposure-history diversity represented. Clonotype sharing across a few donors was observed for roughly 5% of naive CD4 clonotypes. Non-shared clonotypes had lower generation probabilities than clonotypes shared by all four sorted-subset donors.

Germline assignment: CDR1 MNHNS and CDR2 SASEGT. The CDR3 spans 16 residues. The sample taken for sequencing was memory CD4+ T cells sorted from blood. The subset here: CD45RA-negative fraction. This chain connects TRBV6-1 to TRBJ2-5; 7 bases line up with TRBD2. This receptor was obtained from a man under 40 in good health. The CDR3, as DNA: TGTGCCAGCAGTGCACGGGAGGTGGGGGACCAAGAGGCCCAGTACTTC. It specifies CASSAREVGDQEAQYF.